Following are 12 T cell receptor beta chains from one sample sequenced in a study of T cell responses to AZD1222 COVID-19 vaccine. Data came from immunoSEQ multiplex PCR; TCRdb stores just in-frame clones and leaves some out. The sample holds roughly 120,000 clones, more than 70% seen once. Sequencing used peripheral blood, obtained 28 days after the second AZD1222 dose. Receptors were obtained from an adult who received the AZD1222 COVID-19 vaccine.

The V and J genes are TRBV21-1 and TRBJ1-4; the D call of TRBD1 is as the table states it, not checked on the DNA. TRBV21-1 constitutes a pseudogene. The CDR3 extends over 18 amino acids. CDR3 loop: CASSTDGTYFATNEKLFF. The CDR3 nucleotides read TGTGCCAGCAGCACCGATGGGACATACTTTGCAACTAATGAAAAACTGTTTTTT.

The rearrangement joins TRBV5-1 to TRBJ2-5, with 11 bases fitting TRBD2. This CDR3 region has 16 residues. The germline CDR1 and CDR2 sequences are SGHRS and YFSETQ. V trimming: 0 bases; J trimming: 4 bases; junction bases outside the gene matches: 5. CDR3 nucleotides: TGCGCCAGCAGCTTGGAACCTAGCGGGGGGTCAGAGACCCAGTACTTC. Translating it yields CASSLEPSGGSETQYF. Based on the CDR3 plus reference TRBV5-1 and TRBJ2-5, the full variable domain is KAGVTQTPRYLIKTRGQQVTLSCSPISGHRSVSWYQQTPGQGLQFLFEYFSETQRNKGNFPGRFSGRQFSNSRSEMNVSTLELGDSALYLCASSLEPSGGSETQYFGPGTRLLVL.

The genes are TRBV2 and TRBJ2-5; perhaps TRBD2 as D (7 bases). Trimming took 6 bases from V and 0 from J, leaving 17 bases between them. Germline CDR1 and CDR2: SNHLY and FYNNEI. The CDR3 loop spans 16 amino acids. CDR3 nucleotides: TGTGCCAGCAGACTTGGGGGGGGCGAAAACCAAGAGACCCAGTACTTC. It is translated as CASRLGGGENQETQYF.

The chain employs TRBV4-3 and TRBJ1-3; D may be TRBD1 (5 bases). V dropped 4 bases and J dropped 2 bases, with 21 bases sitting between them. Germline values: CDR1 LGHNA, CDR2 YSLEER. This CDR3 is built from 18 residues. CDR3 sequence: CASSRGVFWGVPGNTIYF. The CDR3 DNA reads as TGCGCCAGCAGCCGCGGCGTGTTCTGGGGGGTTCCTGGAAACACCATATATTTT.

The rearrangement uses TRBV28 and TRBJ2-7; D ambiguous. Germline-derived CDR1 and CDR2 are MDHEN and SYDVKM. The V end lost 2 bases, the J end lost 5 bases, and 7 bases lay between the germline ends. This CDR3 contains 12 residues. The CDR3 sequence: CASSLLSHEQYF. For the CDR3, the DNA is TGTGCCAGCAGTTTACTATCCCACGAGCAGTACTTC.

V and J are TRBV5-1 and TRBJ1-3; D might be TRBD1 (5 bases). Germline lookup yields CDR1 SGHRS and CDR2 YFSETQ. This CDR3 is 14 amino acids long. With 7 bases removed from V and 0 bases from J, the gap between germline ends came to 11 bases. CDR3: CASGPGGSGNTIYF. The DNA for the CDR3 is TGCGCCAGCGGCCCCGGGGGCTCTGGAAACACCATATATTTT.

The gene calls are TRBV19 and TRBJ1-2; D not certain. This CDR3 region has 13 residues. Trimming took 3 bases from V and 3 from J, leaving 8 bases between them. In germline, CDR1 is LNHDA, CDR2 SQIVND (reference sequence). This CDR3 is CASSMQHDYGYTF. Here the CDR3 DNA reads TGTGCCAGTAGTATGCAGCACGACTATGGCTACACCTTC.

The V gene is TRBV19, the J gene TRBJ2-7, with 12 nucleotides matching TRBD2. J gave up 3 bases and V 5 bases, and 17 bases lay outside the gene matches. Germline CDR1 reads LNHDA; CDR2 reads SQIVND (reference sequence). This CDR3 has 19 amino acids. CDR3 nucleotides: TGTGCCAGTAGTGATCCGAGGGGGACTAGCGGGCCTGGCCGCTACGAGCAGTACTTC. Its protein product is CASSDPRGTSGPGRYEQYF.

In this sample, this clone turned up once. The chain carries TRBV19 and TRBJ2-3; 13 bases map to TRBD2. The CDR3 spans 15 residues. V dropped 9 bases and J dropped 6; count of bases not matched to a gene: 9. Germline CDR1 and CDR2: LNHDA and SQIVND (reference sequence). The CDR3 loop is CASVALAGGPDTQYF. The CDR3 DNA reads TGTGCCAGCGTTGCACTAGCGGGGGGGCCGGATACGCAGTATTTT.

This clone came up a few times. This chain joins TRBV18 and TRBJ1-1, with D perhaps matching TRBD1 (5 bases). The CDR3 contains 13 residues. V was clipped by 6 bases and J by 8 bases, with 16 bases between them. Germline CDR1 KGHSH, CDR2 LQKENI. The CDR3 nucleotides are TGTGCCAGCTCCCAGGGCCCGGAAGGAGAAGCTTTCTTT. Translating gives CASSQGPEGEAFF.

The rearrangement joins TRBV6-5 to TRBJ1-2; D remains ambiguous. The germline CDR1 and CDR2 sequences are MNHEY and SVGAGI. This CDR3 has 15 amino acids. Trimming pared 2 bases from V and 2 bases from J, leaving 12 bases between. CDR3 nucleotides: TGTGCCAGCAGTTACGGCAACAACGAAAACTATGGCTACACCTTC. Translated: CASSYGNNENYGYTF.

The genes are TRBV6-5 and TRBJ1-6; D not certain. V lost 4 bases and J 9 bases, leaving 7 bases between the germline ends. The CDR3 is 12 amino acids. Germline V gene data show CDR1 as MNHEY and CDR2 as SVGAGI. The CDR3 sequence: CASSSDGSPLHF. CDR3 DNA sequence: TGTGCCAGCAGTTCGGATGGTTCACCCCTCCACTTT.